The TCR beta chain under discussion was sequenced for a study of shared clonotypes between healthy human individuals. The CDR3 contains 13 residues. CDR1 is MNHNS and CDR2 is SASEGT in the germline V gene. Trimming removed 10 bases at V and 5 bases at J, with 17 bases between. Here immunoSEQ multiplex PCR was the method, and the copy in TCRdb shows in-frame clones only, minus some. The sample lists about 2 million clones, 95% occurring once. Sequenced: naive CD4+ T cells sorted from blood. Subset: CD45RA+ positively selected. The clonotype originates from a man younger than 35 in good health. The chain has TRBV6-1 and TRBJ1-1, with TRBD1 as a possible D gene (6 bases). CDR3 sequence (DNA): TGTGCCATTCGAGGGGGAGGTTGGACTGAAGCTTTCTTT. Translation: CAIRGGGWTEAFF.